The rows below give T cell receptor beta chains drawn from one sample of a study of Ad26.COV2.S vaccination and SARS-CoV-2 variants. TCRdb's copy holds only in-frame clones and misses some; the assay was immunoSEQ multiplex PCR. Among about 400,000 clones listed, 85% to 90% were seen once. The source material was peripheral blood, sampled in a trial of Ad26.COV2.S vaccine versus placebo. These receptors all come from a person between 18 and 59 years old who received the Ad26.COV2.S COVID-19 vaccine or a placebo. The conserved cysteine and the conserved F or W are not part of the CDR3 here.

J | V | CDR3
TRBJ2-5 | TRBV30 | AWNPAGGYQETQY
TRBJ1-1 | TRBV9 | ASSAGDHTEAF
TRBJ2-1 | TRBV7-9 | ASSPPAYNEQF
TRBJ2-1 | TRBV7-3 | ASSSPGLARGEQF
TRBJ1-5 | TRBV6-4 | ASSEGPGVQPQH
TRBJ2-7 | TRBV3-1/TRBV3-2 | ASSQDSGVGYEQY
TRBJ2-1 | TRBV7-2 | ASSQGRGGAREQF
TRBJ2-2 | TRBV7-3 | ASSRPPGTGELF
TRBJ1-3 | TRBV4-3 | ASSQVVGPGHQVGNTIY
TRBJ2-7 | TRBV9 | ASSVGADSYEQY
TRBJ2-2 | TRBV4-1 | ASTKQTENTGELF
TRBJ2-7 | TRBV11-2 | ASSPTGSYEQY
TRBJ2-3 | TRBV7-9 | ASSLGVGGLVTDTQY
TRBJ2-1 | TRBV7-3 | ASSSSQYNEQF
TRBJ1-2 | TRBV5-8 | ASSLASGGFYGYT
TRBJ1-1 | TRBV12-3/TRBV12-4 | ASSLTGTAF
TRBJ1-6 | TRBV7-9 | ASSLSLEASPLH
TRBJ1-2 | TRBV7-3 | ASSLGTGNYGYT
TRBJ2-1 | TRBV24-1 | ATSDPRDNSYNEQF
TRBJ1-1 | TRBV30 | AWSYTRDTEAF
TRBJ1-5 | TRBV5-5 | ASSLGGFPNQPQH
TRBJ2-1 | TRBV29-1 | SVSGTSGGDSYNEQF
TRBJ1-3 | TRBV28 | ASSLTVTSGNTIY
TRBJ2-7 | TRBV5-5 | ASSLGTGTYEQY
TRBJ2-7 | TRBV11-2 | ASSFLQGRGTYEQY
TRBJ2-7 | TRBV29-1 | SVIVSSYEQY
TRBJ2-5 | TRBV5-1 | ASSLVLQQETQY
TRBJ2-2 | TRBV7-3 | ASSWEMGQDANTGELF
TRBJ2-1 | TRBV6-4 | ASSDPNGQDYSYNEQF
TRBJ1-4 | TRBV18 | ASSPGRTGGLSREKLF
TRBJ2-4 | TRBV4-1 | ASSPRRGELAKNIQY
TRBJ2-7 | TRBV6-2/TRBV6-3 | ASSYSSASYEQY
TRBJ1-2 | TRBV19 | ASSISRTGGYT